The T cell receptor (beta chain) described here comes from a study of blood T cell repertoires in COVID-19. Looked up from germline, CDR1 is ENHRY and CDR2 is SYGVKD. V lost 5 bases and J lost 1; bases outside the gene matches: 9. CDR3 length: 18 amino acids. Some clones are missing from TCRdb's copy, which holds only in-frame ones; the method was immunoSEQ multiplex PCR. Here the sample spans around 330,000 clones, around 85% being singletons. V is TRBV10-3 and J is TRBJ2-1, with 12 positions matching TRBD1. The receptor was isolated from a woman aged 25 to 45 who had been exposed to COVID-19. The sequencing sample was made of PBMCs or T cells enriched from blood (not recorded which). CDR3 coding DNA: TGTGCCATCAGTCCGGGACAGGGGGCCGTAAATTCCTACAATGAGCAGTTCTTC. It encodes CAISPGQGAVNSYNEQFF.